One and the same sample provided the 16 T cell receptor beta chains below, sequenced in a study of OX40 agonist ivuxolimab in advanced cancers. TCRdb keeps only in-frame clones here, not all; method: immunoSEQ multiplex PCR. The data show 35,000 to 45,000 clones, roughly 72% seen once. Here the sequenced sample was CD4+ or CD8+ T cells sorted from blood, taken in a trial of the OX40 agonist ivuxolimab. Receptors were obtained from an adult with an advanced solid tumor such as melanoma, head and neck, liver or kidney cancer.

The DNA for the CDR3 is TGTGCCAGCAGTGCCGGGGGGACACTGTATGGCTACACCTTC. Protein product: CASSAGGTLYGYTF. V gene TRBV25-1 combines with J gene TRBJ1-2; a weak D match, TRBD1 (6 bases). The ends were cut back, 4 bases at V and 5 bases at J, with 14 bases in the middle. Germline V lookup: CDR1 MGHDK, CDR2 SYGVNS. This CDR3 has 14 amino acids.

The rearrangement links TRBV30 to TRBJ1-1; D remains unclear. V was clipped by 0 bases and J by 11 bases, with 13 bases between them. CDR1 GTSNPN and CDR2 SVGIG come from the germline V gene (reference sequence). The CDR3 totals 12 residues. CDR3 sequence reads: CAWSVTASRAFF. The CDR3 nucleotides are TGTGCCTGGAGTGTAACCGCTAGCAGGGCTTTCTTT.

This clone was counted a single time. V usage is TRBV29-1 and J usage is TRBJ2-5; possibly TRBD1 or TRBD2 for D (6 bases each). Trimming stripped 7 bases from V and 4 bases from J, with 16 bases between. From germline, CDR1 is SQVTM and CDR2 ANQGSEA. There are 13 residues in the CDR3. In DNA, the CDR3 is TGCAGCGGATTACCGGGGGCGGGAGAGACCCAGTACTTC. This translates into CSGLPGAGETQYF.

This chain joins TRBV6-1 and TRBJ1-4; D is undetermined. CDR1 MNHNS and CDR2 SASEGT come from the germline V gene. With 3 bases removed from V and 0 bases from J, the gap between germline ends came to 11 bases. The CDR3 extends over 16 amino acids. The CDR3 here is CASSDLTAATNEKLFF. The CDR3 coding sequence is TGTGCCAGCAGTGATCTGACCGCGGCAACTAATGAAAAACTGTTTTTT.

This clone has only one observation. J is TRBJ2-2 and V is TRBV6-5, with TRBD2 identical over 12 bases. The CDR3 extends over 14 amino acids. In germline, CDR1 is MNHEY, CDR2 SVGAGI. J gave up 4 bases and V 6 bases, and 0 bases lay outside the gene matches. CDR3 loop: CASRLAGGTGELFF. CDR3 in DNA: TGTGCCAGCAGACTAGCGGGGGGCACCGGGGAGCTGTTTTTT.

The rearrangement uses TRBV27 and TRBJ1-3; maybe TRBD1 (5 bases). The germline V gene encodes CDR1 MNHEY and CDR2 SMNVEV (reference sequence). Between the trimmed V and J ends, which lost 1 base and 4 bases, there was a span of 11 bases. The CDR3 is 15 residues long. CDR3 in amino acids: CASSLYPGGGNTIYF. CDR3 nucleotide sequence: TGTGCCAGCAGTTTATATCCCGGGGGAGGAAACACCATATATTTT.

The chain is built from TRBV4-1 and TRBJ2-1, with TRBD1 matching over 8 bases. There are 15 residues in the CDR3. V was pared by 1 base and J by 5 bases, with 4 bases of the junction left unmatched. CDR1 MGHRA and CDR2 YSYEKL come from the germline V gene. As DNA, the CDR3 is TGCGCCAGCAGCCAAGGCCAGGGGGCCGACAATGAGCAGTTCTTC. Protein product: CASSQGQGADNEQFF.

The chain couples TRBV18 to TRBJ1-1, with D maybe TRBD1 (5 bases). Germline V lookup: CDR1 KGHSH, CDR2 LQKENI. Trimming cost V 3 bases and J 0 bases, with 11 bases left between them. The CDR3 runs 15 residues. This CDR3 is CASSPKDKLNTEAFF. The CDR3 nucleotides read TGTGCCAGCTCACCGAAGGACAAATTGAACACTGAAGCTTTCTTT.

The chain is built from TRBV11-3 and TRBJ2-5; 10 positions agree with TRBD1. Germline loops: CDR1 SGHNT, CDR2 YENEEA. With V trimmed by 3 bases and J by 6 bases, 7 bases remained unmatched. CDR3 size: 15 residues. Written as DNA, the CDR3 is TGTGCCAGCAGCTTGGGACAGGGGATTTCGCAGACCCAGTACTTC. This gives the protein CASSLGQGISQTQYF.

V usage is TRBV21-1 and J usage is TRBJ2-3; the listed D gene, TRBD1, was not tested against the DNA. TRBV21-1 is deemed a pseudogene. CDR3 length equals 17 residues. In nucleotides, the CDR3 is TGTGCCAGCAGCGGGCCATTGCCGGGACAGGGGACAGATACGCAGTATTTT. This gives the protein CASSGPLPGQGTDTQYF.

The V and J genes are TRBV5-6 and TRBJ1-6, with D possibly being TRBD1 (5 bases). V gave up 4 bases and J gave up 7 bases, with 12 bases separating them. Germline lookup yields CDR1 SGHDT and CDR2 YYEEEE. The CDR3 has 14 residues. The CDR3 loop is CASSETRGNSPLHF. As DNA, the CDR3 is TGTGCCAGCAGCGAGACCCGGGGCAATTCACCCCTCCACTTT.

The rearrangement uses TRBV9 and TRBJ2-3, with 11 nucleotides matching TRBD2. Trimming at V came to 2 bases and at J to 7 bases, leaving 6 bases not matched to a gene. There are 15 residues in the CDR3. Germline V gene lookup returns CDR1 SGDLS and CDR2 YYNGEE. CDR3 in DNA: TGTGCCAGCAGCGTCCTTAGCGGGGGGGGCTATACGCAGTATTTT. It translates to CASSVLSGGGYTQYF.

CDR3 residues: CASSLKGRGGLHEQYF. DNA for the CDR3: TGTGCCAGCAGCTTGAAGGGACGGGGGGGCCTCCACGAGCAGTACTTC. The chain uses TRBV5-4 and TRBJ2-7, with 8 bases aligning to TRBD2. The CDR3 is made up of 16 amino acids. Germline CDR1 reads SGHNT; CDR2 reads YYREEE (reference sequence). The V segment lost 1 base and the J segment 5 bases; nucleotides outside the gene matches: 11.

The chain uses TRBV5-1 and TRBJ2-6; 7 nucleotides agree with TRBD1. The CDR3 runs to 18 residues. Per germline, CDR1 SGHRS and CDR2 YFSETQ. The V segment lost 0 bases and the J segment 0 bases; nucleotides outside the gene matches: 6. The CDR3 loop is CASSLEAGGFSGANVLTF. CDR3 DNA sequence: TGCGCCAGCAGCTTGGAAGCAGGGGGTTTCTCTGGGGCCAACGTCCTGACTTTC.

The J gene is TRBJ2-7, the V gene TRBV18; D gene ambiguous. The CDR3 sequence is 11 residues long. The V gene lost 2 bases and the J gene lost 6 bases, with 5 bases spanning the gap. The germline V gene encodes CDR1 KGHSH and CDR2 LQKENI. Here the CDR3 reads CASSPAGEQYF. The CDR3, as DNA: TGTGCCAGCTCACCAGCCGGCGAGCAGTACTTC.

In its sample, this clone was seen a few times. The chain couples TRBV5-1 to TRBJ1-4; D is perhaps TRBD1 (5 bases). Between the trimmed V and J ends, which lost 4 bases and 6 bases, there was a span of 13 bases. This CDR3 comprises 14 residues. Germline V gene sequence: CDR1 SGHRS, CDR2 YFSETQ. CDR3: CASSPTVPDEKLFF. DNA of the CDR3: TGCGCCAGCAGCCCGACAGTACCGGATGAAAAACTGTTTTTT.